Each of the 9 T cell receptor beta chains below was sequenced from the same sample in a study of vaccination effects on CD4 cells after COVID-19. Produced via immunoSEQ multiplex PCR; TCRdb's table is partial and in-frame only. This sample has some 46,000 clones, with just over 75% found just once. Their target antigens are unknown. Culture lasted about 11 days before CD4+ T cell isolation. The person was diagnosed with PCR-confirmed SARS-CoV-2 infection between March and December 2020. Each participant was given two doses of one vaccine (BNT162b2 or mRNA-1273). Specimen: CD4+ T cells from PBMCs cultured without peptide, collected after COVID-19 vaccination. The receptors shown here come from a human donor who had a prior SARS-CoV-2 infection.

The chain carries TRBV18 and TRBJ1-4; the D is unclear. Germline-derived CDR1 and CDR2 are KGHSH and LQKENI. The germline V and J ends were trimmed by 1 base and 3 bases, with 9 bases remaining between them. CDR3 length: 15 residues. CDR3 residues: CASSPRGIANEKLFF. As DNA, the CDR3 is TGTGCCAGCTCACCACGCGGGATCGCTAATGAAAAACTGTTTTTT.

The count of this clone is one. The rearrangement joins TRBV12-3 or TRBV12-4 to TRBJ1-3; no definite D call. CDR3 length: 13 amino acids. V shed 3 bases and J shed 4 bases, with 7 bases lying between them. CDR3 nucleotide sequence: TGTGCCAGCAGTTTTGCGGTCGGAAACACCATATATTTT. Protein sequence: CASSFAVGNTIYF.

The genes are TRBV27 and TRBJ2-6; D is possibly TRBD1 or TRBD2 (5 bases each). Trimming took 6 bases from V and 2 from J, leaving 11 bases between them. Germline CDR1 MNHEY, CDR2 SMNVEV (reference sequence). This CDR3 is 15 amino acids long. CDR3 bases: TGTGCCAGCAGACGGGGACCCACTGGGGCCAACGTCCTGACTTTC. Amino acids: CASRRGPTGANVLTF. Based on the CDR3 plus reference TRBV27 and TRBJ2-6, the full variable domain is EAQVTQNPRYLITVTGKKLTVTCSQNMNHEYMSWYRQDPGLGLRQIYYSMNVEVTDKGDVPEGYKVSRKEKRNFPLILESPSPNQTSLYFCASRRGPTGANVLTFGAGSRLTVL.

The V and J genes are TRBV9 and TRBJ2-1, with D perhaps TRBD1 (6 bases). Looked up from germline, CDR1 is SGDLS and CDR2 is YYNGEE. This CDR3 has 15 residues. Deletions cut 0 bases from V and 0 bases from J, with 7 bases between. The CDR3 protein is CASSVGGRSYNEQFF. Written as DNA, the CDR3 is TGTGCCAGCAGCGTAGGGGGGCGCTCCTACAATGAGCAGTTCTTC.

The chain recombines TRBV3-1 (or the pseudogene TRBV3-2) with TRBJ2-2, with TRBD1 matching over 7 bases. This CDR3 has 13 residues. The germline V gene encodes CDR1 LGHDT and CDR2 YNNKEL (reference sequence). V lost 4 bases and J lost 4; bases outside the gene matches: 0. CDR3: CASSPGGTGELFF. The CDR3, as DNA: TGTGCCAGCAGCCCAGGGGGCACCGGGGAGCTGTTTTTT.

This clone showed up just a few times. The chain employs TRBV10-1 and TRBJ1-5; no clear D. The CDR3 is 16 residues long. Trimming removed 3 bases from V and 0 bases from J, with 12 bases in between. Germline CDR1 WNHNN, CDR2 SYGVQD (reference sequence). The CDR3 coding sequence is TGCGCCAGCAGTGACACGGACTTTAATAGCAATCAGCCCCAGCATTTT. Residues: CASSDTDFNSNQPQHF.

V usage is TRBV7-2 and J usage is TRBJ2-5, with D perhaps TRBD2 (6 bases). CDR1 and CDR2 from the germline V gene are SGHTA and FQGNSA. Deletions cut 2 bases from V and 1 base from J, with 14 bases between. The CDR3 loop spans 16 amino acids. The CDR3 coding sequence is TGTGCCAGCAGCTTATCCACGGCGGGGATCCAAGAGACCCAGTACTTC. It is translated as CASSLSTAGIQETQYF.

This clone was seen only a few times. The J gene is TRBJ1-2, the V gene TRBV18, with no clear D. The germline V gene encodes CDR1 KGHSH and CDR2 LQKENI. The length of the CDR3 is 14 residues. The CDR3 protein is CVSTADQTNYGYTF. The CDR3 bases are TGTGTATCGACGGCAGATCAGACGAACTATGGCTACACCTTC.

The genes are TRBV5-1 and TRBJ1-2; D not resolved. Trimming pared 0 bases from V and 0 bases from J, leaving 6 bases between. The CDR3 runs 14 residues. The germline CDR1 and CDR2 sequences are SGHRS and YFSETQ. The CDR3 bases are TGCGCCAGCAGCTTGGATGGGACTAACTATGGCTACACCTTC. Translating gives CASSLDGTNYGYTF.